This T cell receptor (beta chain) was captured by sequencing in a study of cytomegalovirus exposure and HLA in healthy donors. The V gene end was trimmed by 7 bases and the J gene end by 0 bases; junction bases not matched to a gene: 7. Germline-derived CDR1 and CDR2 are SGHTS and YDEGEE. CDR3 length: 16 residues. A multiplex PCR was run with 60 Vbeta primers and 13 Jbeta primers. As originally analysed: An analysis that came later counted 80 million or so unique TCR beta chains, some 11 million shared. The method was immunoSEQ multiplex PCR; TCRdb's version includes in-frame clones alone and lacks a portion of them. The V and J calls and the clone size are those of that table, but D and trimming were determined from the DNA. In the table there are tens of thousands of clones, roughly 63% of which are singletons.

The origin of this receptor is a middle-aged woman in good health and CMV-seropositive. The sample consisted of PBMCs. The chain joins TRBV5-8 to TRBJ2-6; 7 nucleotides agree with TRBD2. CDR3 DNA sequence: TGTGCCAGCGGTTGGGACTACAGCTCTGGGGCCAACGTCCTGACTTTC. It encodes CASGWDYSSGANVLTF.